A selection of T cell receptor beta chains follows, all from one sample in a study of OX40 agonist ivuxolimab in advanced cancers. The repertoire was sequenced with immunoSEQ multiplex PCR; TCRdb's copy has only in-frame clones and lacks some. This sample yields 60,000 to 75,000 clones, of which approximately 86% are seen a single time; 2% to 2.5% belongs to the top ten. This material consisted of CD4+ or CD8+ T cells sorted from blood, taken in a trial of the OX40 agonist ivuxolimab. The receptors were sampled from an adult with an advanced solid tumor such as melanoma, head and neck, liver or kidney cancer. The CDR3 runs from the conserved cysteine through the conserved F or W. The order of the fields is V gene, J gene, D gene, clone size, CDR3 protein, CDR3 DNA. The D gene is left open where the match is weak. Clone sizes are given selectively: once, few, many, or a class where the clone is expanded.

TRBV19,TRBJ2-1,-,-,CASSIPPRFRSSSYNEQFF,TGTGCCAGTAGTATCCCCCCTAGGTTTAGGTCCAGCTCCTACAATGAGCAGTTCTTC
TRBV29-1,TRBJ2-7,-,-,CSVEAYGSVREQYF,TGCAGCGTTGAAGCATATGGTAGCGTGCGGGAGCAGTACTTC
TRBV10-2,TRBJ2-1,TRBD2,-,CASSKLTSGRAEFF,TGCGCCAGCAGTAAGCTTACTAGCGGGAGGGCCGAGTTCTTC
TRBV6-5,TRBJ2-1,-,-,CASSLHDSDNEQFF,TGTGCCAGCAGTCTCCACGACAGCGACAATGAGCAGTTCTTC
TRBV1,TRBJ2-7,-,-,CTSSQAPRTSGRAIPSPLYEQYF,TGCACCAGCAGCCAAGCCCCCCGGACTAGCGGGAGGGCCATACCATCTCCTCTCTACGAGCAGTACTTC
TRBV2,TRBJ2-2,TRBD1,-,CASRKGQDTGELFF,TGTGCCAGCAGGAAGGGACAGGACACCGGGGAGCTGTTTTTT
TRBV30,TRBJ1-1,TRBD1,-,CAWSRDRVEAFF,TGTGCCTGGAGTCGGGACAGGGTTGAAGCTTTCTTT
TRBV2,TRBJ2-5,-,-,CATSRTRGEETQYF,TGTGCCACCTCGCGGACGCGAGGGGAAGAGACCCAGTACTTC
TRBV7-7,TRBJ2-7,-,-,CASSPSPSSYEQYF,TGTGCTAGCAGCCCTAGCCCAAGCTCCTACGAGCAGTACTTC
TRBV2,TRBJ2-1,TRBD1,-,CATEQGQHNEQFF,TGTGCCACGGAACAGGGGCAGCACAATGAGCAGTTCTTC
TRBV30,TRBJ2-1,TRBD2,few,CAWSVPRGGLDNEQFF,TGTGCCTGGAGTGTACCCCGGGGGGGCCTGGACAATGAGCAGTTCTTC
TRBV11-2,TRBJ1-2,-,-,CASSLVDGYGYTF,TGTGCCAGCAGCTTAGTGGACGGCTATGGCTACACCTTC
TRBV28,TRBJ1-2,-,-,CAIENGGLNYGYTF,TGTGCCATCGAAAATGGGGGGCTCAACTATGGCTACACCTTC
TRBV28,TRBJ1-1,-,-,CASSLYQGRTEAFF,TGTGCCAGCAGTTTGTACCAGGGGAGGACTGAAGCTTTCTTT
TRBV7-2,TRBJ2-7,TRBD2,-,CASSYVSGAPYEQYF,TGTGCCAGCAGCTACGTTAGCGGGGCCCCCTACGAGCAGTACTTC
TRBV19,TRBJ1-1,-,-,CATRREMNTEAFF,TGTGCCACAAGAAGGGAAATGAACACTGAAGCTTTCTTT
TRBV7-2,TRBJ2-3,TRBD2,-,CASSLVLTGRTRSTDTQYF,TGTGCCAGCAGCTTAGTTTTAACCGGGAGGACAAGGAGCACAGATACGCAGTATTTT
TRBV19,TRBJ1-4,-,-,CASSRQGGKLFF,TGTGCCAGTAGTAGGCAGGGTGGAAAACTGTTTTTT
TRBV28,TRBJ1-4,TRBD1,-,CASRQNRQGGEKLFF,TGTGCCAGCAGACAGAATCGACAGGGTGGGGAAAAACTGTTTTTT
TRBV5-1,TRBJ2-1,TRBD2,once,CASSPSGYGEQFF,TGCGCCAGCAGCCCTAGCGGGTACGGTGAGCAGTTCTTC
TRBV2,TRBJ2-7,-,-,CASSVEGREQYF,TGTGCCAGCAGCGTCGAGGGGCGCGAGCAGTACTTC
TRBV27,TRBJ2-3,-,-,CASRLGSGADTQYF,TGTGCCAGCAGATTAGGATCGGGGGCAGATACGCAGTATTTT
TRBV15,TRBJ1-2,-,-,CATSRDWRGYTF,TGTGCCACCAGCAGAGATTGGAGGGGCTACACCTTC
TRBV6-6,TRBJ1-1,-,-,CASSYSIETEAFF,TGTGCCAGCAGTTACAGCATCGAGACTGAAGCTTTCTTT
TRBV19,TRBJ1-2,TRBD1,-,CASSPRQGWNYGYTF,TGTGCCAGTAGTCCACGACAGGGTTGGAACTATGGCTACACCTTC
TRBV7-9,TRBJ2-2,-,-,CAGRGVGTGELFF,TGTGCCGGCAGGGGTGTAGGCACCGGGGAGCTGTTTTTT
TRBV6-5,TRBJ2-3,-,-,CASSYSVRDTQYF,TGTGCCAGCAGTTACTCCGTTCGAGATACGCAGTATTTT
TRBV30,TRBJ2-7,TRBD2,-,CAWGPGGRSEQYF,TGTGCCTGGGGGCCGGGGGGGCGGTCGGAGCAGTACTTC
TRBV7-2,TRBJ1-4,TRBD1,-,CASSSQRDSLPFF,TGTGCCAGCAGCTCGCAGAGGGACAGCTTGCCGTTTTTT
TRBV5-1,TRBJ2-1,TRBD2,-,CASRNPLAGANEQFF,TGCGCCAGCAGGAACCCCTTAGCGGGAGCAAATGAGCAGTTCTTC
TRBV4-1,TRBJ1-3,-,-,CASSQDRGGAGNTIYF,TGCGCCAGCAGCCAAGATCGAGGAGGGGCTGGAAACACCATATATTTT
TRBV29-1,TRBJ2-2,-,-,CSVGASGNTGELFF,TGCAGCGTTGGAGCGAGCGGCAACACCGGGGAGCTGTTTTTT
TRBV2,TRBJ2-7,-,-,CASTMGNMAYEQYF,TGTGCCAGCACCATGGGAAATATGGCCTACGAGCAGTACTTC
TRBV6-5,TRBJ1-1,-,-,CASRPGSDTEAFF,TGTGCCAGCAGGCCAGGGTCGGACACTGAAGCTTTCTTT
TRBV27,TRBJ2-1,-,-,CASTDPTGGLKNEQFF,TGTGCCAGCACCGATCCCACCGGGGGTCTTAAGAATGAGCAGTTCTTC
TRBV6-1,TRBJ1-5,-,-,CASSEERLAGDQPQHF,TGTGCCAGCAGTGAAGAACGGCTAGCGGGGGATCAGCCCCAGCATTTT
TRBV18,TRBJ2-2,TRBD2,-,CASSHRGGKDTGELFF,TGTGCCAGCTCCCACCGGGGAGGGAAGGACACCGGGGAGCTGTTTTTT
TRBV18,TRBJ2-4,TRBD1,once,CASSPRTGGRQNIQYF,TGTGCCAGCTCACCTCGGACAGGGGGCCGCCAAAACATTCAGTACTTC
TRBV2,TRBJ2-2,TRBD2,-,CASSKRLAGVGGELFF,TGTGCCAGCAGTAAAAGACTAGCGGGAGTGGGCGGGGAGCTGTTTTTT
TRBV4-1,TRBJ1-5,TRBD1,-,CASSQVGGTGTNQPQHF,TGCGCCAGCAGCCAAGTGGGGGGGACAGGGACCAATCAGCCCCAGCATTTT
TRBV18,TRBJ2-3,-,-,CASSPRGQSGGDTQYF,TGTGCCAGCTCACCTCGAGGACAGTCGGGTGGGGATACGCAGTATTTT
TRBV2,TRBJ2-3,TRBD2,-,CASRGLAGATDTQYF,TGTGCCAGCAGGGGACTAGCGGGGGCCACAGATACGCAGTATTTT
TRBV6-5,TRBJ1-1,-,-,CASLTNTEAFF,TGTGCCAGCTTGACCAATACTGAAGCTTTCTTT
TRBV16,TRBJ2-3,-,-,CASSQKGFTDTQYF,TGTGCCAGCAGCCAAAAAGGGTTCACAGATACGCAGTATTTT
TRBV6-1,TRBJ2-1,TRBD1,-,CASSEAQGARGEQFF,TGTGCCAGCAGTGAAGCCCAGGGGGCGCGAGGTGAGCAGTTCTTC
TRBV5-1,TRBJ1-1,TRBD1,-,CASSTSGGNTEAFF,TGCGCCAGCAGCACCTCAGGGGGAAACACTGAAGCTTTCTTT
TRBV27,TRBJ1-4,-,-,CASSLRPGHANEKLFF,TGTGCCAGCAGTTTAAGGCCGGGACACGCTAATGAAAAACTGTTTTTT
TRBV4-1,TRBJ1-2,TRBD1,-,CASSQTSGRGHGGYTF,TGCGCCAGCAGCCAAACCAGTGGGAGGGGGCACGGTGGCTACACCTTC
TRBV19,TRBJ2-7,TRBD2,-,CASSMGGRQSHEQYF,TGTGCCAGTAGTATGGGCGGGAGGCAGTCCCACGAGCAGTACTTC
TRBV5-4,TRBJ2-3,TRBD2,-,CASSSRLADSTDTQYF,TGTGCCAGCAGCTCCAGACTAGCGGATAGCACAGATACGCAGTATTTT
TRBV6-5,TRBJ2-1,TRBD1,-,CASRRDRGAYNEQFF,TGTGCCAGCAGACGGGACAGGGGTGCCTACAATGAGCAGTTCTTC
TRBV10-3,TRBJ2-7,-,-,CAIQGTFPDEQYF,TGTGCCATCCAGGGGACCTTTCCTGACGAGCAGTACTTC
TRBV2,TRBJ2-1,TRBD2,-,CASSDGLAGDEQFF,TGTGCCAGCAGTGACGGGCTAGCGGGGGATGAGCAGTTCTTC
TRBV18,TRBJ2-7,TRBD1,-,CASSPTGVGEQYF,TGTGCCAGCTCACCCACAGGGGTGGGCGAGCAGTACTTC
TRBV30,TRBJ1-2,TRBD1,-,CAWTLPGTGYDGYTF,TGTGCCTGGACCCTACCCGGGACAGGGTATGATGGCTACACCTTC